This T cell receptor beta chain was sequenced for a study of T-cell reconstitution after alpha-beta-depleted transplantation in children. Regarding the study as a whole: The origin of alpha-beta T cells about two months after transplant was reportedly several hundred expanded graft clones. Most T-cell counts and diversity one year after the transplant came from T cells that were newly produced.

J gave up 3 bases and V 0 bases, and 8 bases lay outside the gene matches. Germline values: CDR1 ENHRY, CDR2 SYGVKD. The CDR3 runs 16 residues. Unique molecular identifiers were incorporated during preparation of the TCRbeta library. TCRdb recomputed calls from the PCR reads with MiXCR, one row per CDR3 protein. The sample has 500,000 to 650,000 distinct CDR3 sequences, approximately 12% seen once; the top ten hold 2% to 2.5%. This clonotype has at least ten counts. Its antigen is still unknown. The source was PBMCs, mostly from graft donor cells, collected 360 days after TCRalphabeta/CD19-depleted stem cell transplant. The genes are TRBV10-3 and TRBJ2-7; 7 bases are shared with TRBD2. The sequence was collected from a male patient aged 10 to 17 who had a stem cell transplant for acute myeloid leukemia, so the T cells may come from the graft donor. CDR3 loop: CAISESRAGRVYEQYF. The CDR3 DNA follows: TGTGCCATCAGTGAGTCGAGAGCGGGACGAGTCTACGAGCAGTACTTC.